The clone carrying this T cell receptor beta chain has a single count. Looked up from germline, CDR1 is SGHDT and CDR2 is YYEEEE. V gave up 4 bases and J gave up 5 bases, with 18 bases separating them. The CDR3 runs 16 residues. This sample is drawn from a study of blood T cell repertoires in COVID-19. Study overall: Spain, Italy and the United States supplied samples that represented acute and convalescent COVID-19.

Authors' data handling: From reference gene primer amplification, estimates of nucleated cell counts were derived. Clones were sequenced by immunoSEQ multiplex PCR, and TCRdb holds only the in-frame ones, with some missing. V, J and clone size reflect that table, while D and trimming were determined from the DNA. Of under 200,000 clones in the sample, more than 75% are singletons; the top ten hold about 5%. The sequence was collected from a woman of 80 years or more with acute or convalescent COVID-19. Sample: peripheral blood. The chain links TRBV5-6 to TRBJ2-2; possible D gene TRBD2, 5 bases. CDR3 nucleotides: TGTGCCAGCAGCACCCGTGGGGAGATCCAGACCGGGGAGCTGTTTTTT. It yields the protein CASSTRGEIQTGELFF.